The 15 T cell receptor beta chains presented below share a single source sample, sequenced in a study of T-cell memory formation after mild COVID-19. One entry per CDR3 protein, called by TCRdb with MiXCR from the 5' RACE reads. Of 400,000 or so distinct CDR3 sequences detected, 20% appear once; the ten largest clones hold 7.5% to 9.5%. The source material was PBMCs or a T cell subset sorted from them (not recorded which). These receptors all come from an adult woman who had mild COVID-19 (a few samples of this study predate the infection). Cell type and time point are not known.

This clonotype was observed a few times. The chain combines TRBV7-9 with TRBJ1-2; TRBD1 aligns across 10 bases. The CDR3 sequence is 15 residues long. With V trimmed by 5 bases and J by 8 bases, 11 bases remained unmatched. Germline CDR1 SEHNR, CDR2 FQNEAQ (reference sequence). The CDR3 DNA reads as TGTGCCAGCAGCGCGTCGGGACAGGGGTTTGGCGGCTACACCTTC. Translated: CASSASGQGFGGYTF.

The chain is built from TRBV20-1 and TRBJ1-1, with D possibly matching TRBD1 (5 bases). This CDR3 comprises 17 residues. CDR1 and CDR2 from the germline V gene are DFQATT and SNEGSKA (reference sequence). With 0 bases removed from V and 3 bases from J, the gap between germline ends came to 20 bases. This chain's CDR3 is CSARDRNFYTGYTEAFF. The CDR3 bases are TGCAGTGCTAGAGATCGAAATTTCTATACAGGATACACTGAAGCTTTCTTT.

V and J are TRBV10-3 and TRBJ2-3; no clear D gene. Trimming cost V 2 bases and J 1 base, with 1 base left between them. The length of the CDR3 is 12 residues. Germline CDR1 and CDR2: ENHRY and SYGVKD. CDR3 loop: CAISEGTDTQYF. CDR3 coding DNA: TGTGCCATCAGTGAGGGCACAGATACGCAGTATTTT.

This chain connects TRBV19 to TRBJ1-1; tentatively, D is TRBD1 (6 bases). Trimming removed 2 bases at V and 4 bases at J, with 11 bases between. The germline CDR1 and CDR2 sequences are LNHDA and SQIVND (reference sequence). The CDR3 is made up of 14 amino acids. CDR3: CASSIQGMSTEAFF. The CDR3 nucleotides are TGTGCCAGTAGTATACAGGGGATGAGCACTGAAGCTTTCTTT.

This chain connects TRBV7-8 to TRBJ2-2; 9 bases agree with TRBD1. The CDR3 is 18 amino acids. Germline V gene data show CDR1 as SGHVS and CDR2 as FQNEAQ. Trimming at V came to 4 bases and at J to 2 bases, leaving 11 bases not matched to a gene. CDR3 DNA sequence: TGTGCCAGCAGCTACCTATCCTCGGGACAGGGAAACACCGGGGAGCTGTTTTTT. Translating gives CASSYLSSGQGNTGELFF.

The rearrangement uses TRBV10-2 and TRBJ2-3; TRBD2 matches 9 bases. Unmatched junction bases numbered 8, after V lost 3 bases and J lost 4 bases. Per germline, CDR1 WSHSY and CDR2 SAAADI. This CDR3 is built from 16 residues. The CDR3: CASSEGASGVSDTQYF. The CDR3 DNA reads TGCGCCAGCAGTGAAGGCGCTAGCGGGGTATCAGATACGCAGTATTTT.

This clonotype came up many times. The chain couples TRBV12-3 or TRBV12-4 to TRBJ2-3; 7 positions match TRBD1. This CDR3 region has 15 residues. J lost 0 bases, V lost 2 bases, and 2 bases had no gene match. CDR3 sequence: CASSLRQGSTDTQYF. CDR3 DNA sequence: TGTGCCAGCAGTTTACGACAGGGTAGCACAGATACGCAGTATTTT.

V gene TRBV4-1 combines with J gene TRBJ1-5, with D perhaps TRBD1 (5 bases). The V end was cut by 5 bases, the J end by 6 bases, with 17 bases between. This CDR3 has 15 amino acids. CDR1 is MGHRA, CDR2 YSYEKL, per germline. The CDR3 region has the DNA TGCGCCAGCAGCGTCGTCGGGACCCTAGTTCAGCCCCAGCATTTT. This gives the protein CASSVVGTLVQPQHF.

The rearrangement uses TRBV5-1 and TRBJ2-1, with D possibly TRBD2 on 5 matching bases. Germline V CDR1 and CDR2: SGHRS, YFSETQ. Trimming removed 4 bases from V and 2 bases from J, with 16 bases in between. The CDR3 has 16 amino acids. In DNA, the CDR3 is TGCGCCAGCAGCCCCGATACACCAGCGGCCTACAATGAGCAGTTCTTC. Translated, it gives CASSPDTPAAYNEQFF.

This clonotype was observed many times. CDR3 loop: CASRQPSDTGELFF. The CDR3 DNA follows: TGTGCCAGCAGGCAGCCCTCGGACACCGGGGAGCTGTTTTTT. The chain has TRBV6-2 or TRBV6-3 and TRBJ2-2, with unresolved D. This CDR3 contains 14 residues. V shed 6 bases and J shed 3 bases, with 11 bases lying between them. Germline V gene data show CDR1 as MNHEY and CDR2 as SVGEGT.

The chain joins TRBV20-1 to TRBJ2-5; 10 nucleotides match TRBD1. The CDR3 runs 15 residues. The germline V gene has CDR1 DFQATT and CDR2 SNEGSKA (reference sequence). The ends lost 5 bases at V and 1 base at J; junction bases unmatched: 7. The CDR3 DNA is TGCAGTGCTCCCACGGGACAGGGGTCCCAAGAGACCCAGTACTTC. It translates to CSAPTGQGSQETQYF.

The rearrangement uses TRBV6-5 and TRBJ1-1; 9 positions agree with TRBD1. After removal of 6 bases from V and 11 bases from J, the junction contained 7 bases not matched to a gene. Germline V gene lookup returns CDR1 MNHEY and CDR2 SVGAGI. This CDR3 is built from 12 residues. CDR3 amino acids: CASSGTGRGAFF. The CDR3 DNA is TGTGCCAGCAGCGGGACAGGGCGGGGTGCTTTCTTT.

This clonotype has just a few counts. The V call is TRBV4-3, the J call TRBJ2-5; D may correspond to TRBD1 or TRBD2 (7 bases each). Trimming took 4 bases from V and 4 from J, leaving 19 bases between them. CDR1 is LGHNA, CDR2 YSLEER, per germline. The CDR3 contains 16 residues. The CDR3 nucleotides read TGCGCCAGCAGCCCCAGGGGGGGCGGGAATAGAGAGACCCAGTACTTC. This translates into CASSPRGGGNRETQYF.

This clonotype appeared a few times. V usage is TRBV29-1 and J usage is TRBJ1-1, with D unresolved. The V gene's germline CDR1 is SQVTM and CDR2 ANQGSEA. The V end lost 8 bases, the J end lost 0 bases, and 13 bases lay between the germline ends. This CDR3 has 13 residues. The CDR3 here is CSSRELMNTEAFF. The CDR3 DNA is TGCAGCTCTAGGGAGCTCATGAACACTGAAGCTTTCTTT.

This clonotype was detected a few times. The chain employs TRBV30 and TRBJ2-2, with TRBD2 matching 7 bases. The ends lost 6 bases at V and 7 bases at J; junction bases unmatched: 11. Germline V gene sequence: CDR1 GTSNPN, CDR2 SVGIG (reference sequence). The CDR3 loop spans 14 amino acids. The CDR3 sequence: CACQGEGFNGELFF. DNA for the CDR3: TGTGCCTGCCAAGGGGAGGGGTTTAACGGGGAGCTGTTTTTT.